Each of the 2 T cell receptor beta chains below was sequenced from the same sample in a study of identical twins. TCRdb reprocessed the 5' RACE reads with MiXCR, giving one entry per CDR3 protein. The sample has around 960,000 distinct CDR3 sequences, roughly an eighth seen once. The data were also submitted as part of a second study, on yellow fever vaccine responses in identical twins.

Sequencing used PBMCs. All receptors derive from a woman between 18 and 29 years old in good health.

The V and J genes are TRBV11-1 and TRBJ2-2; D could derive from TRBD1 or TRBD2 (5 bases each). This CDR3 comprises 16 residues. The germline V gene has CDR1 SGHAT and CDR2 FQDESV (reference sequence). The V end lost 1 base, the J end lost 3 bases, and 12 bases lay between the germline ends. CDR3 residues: CASSLVRGIDTGELFF. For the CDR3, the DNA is TGTGCCAGCAGCTTAGTGAGGGGTATCGACACCGGGGAGCTGTTTTTT.

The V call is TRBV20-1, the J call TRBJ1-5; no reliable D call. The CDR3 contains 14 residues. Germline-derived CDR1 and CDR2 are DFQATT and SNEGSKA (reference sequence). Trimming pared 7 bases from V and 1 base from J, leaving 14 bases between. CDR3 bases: TGCAGTGAAAAGGAACTCAGCAGCAATCAGCCCCAGCATTTT. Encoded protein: CSEKELSSNQPQHF.